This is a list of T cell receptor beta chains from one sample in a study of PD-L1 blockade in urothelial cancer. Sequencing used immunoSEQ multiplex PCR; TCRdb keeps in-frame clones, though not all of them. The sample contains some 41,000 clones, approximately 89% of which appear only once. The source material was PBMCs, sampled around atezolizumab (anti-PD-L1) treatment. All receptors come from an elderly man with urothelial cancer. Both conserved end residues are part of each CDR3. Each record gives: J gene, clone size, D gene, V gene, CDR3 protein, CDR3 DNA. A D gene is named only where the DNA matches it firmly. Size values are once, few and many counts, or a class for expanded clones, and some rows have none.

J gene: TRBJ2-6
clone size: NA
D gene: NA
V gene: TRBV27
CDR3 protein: CASRLTFSGANVLTF
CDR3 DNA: TGTGCCAGCAGACTTACGTTCTCTGGGGCCAACGTCCTGACTTTC

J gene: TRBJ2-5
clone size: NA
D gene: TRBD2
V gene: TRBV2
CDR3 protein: CASSSGPGQETQYF
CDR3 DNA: TGTGCCAGCTCTAGCGGTCCTGGTCAAGAGACCCAGTACTTC

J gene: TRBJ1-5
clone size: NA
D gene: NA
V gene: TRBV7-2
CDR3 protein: CASSLGQSNQPQHF
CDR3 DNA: TGTGCCAGCAGCTTAGGGCAGAGCAATCAGCCCCAGCATTTT

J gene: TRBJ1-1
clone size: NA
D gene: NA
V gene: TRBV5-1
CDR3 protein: CASSLVSEWQNTPEGTEAFF
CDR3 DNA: TGCGCCAGCAGCTTGGTAAGCGAGTGGCAGAACACTCCTGAGGGCACTGAAGCTTTCTTT

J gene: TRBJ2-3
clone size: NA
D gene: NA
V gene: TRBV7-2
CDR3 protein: CASSLVGSGTDTQYF
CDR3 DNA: TGTGCCAGCAGCTTAGTTGGGAGCGGGACAGATACGCAGTATTTT

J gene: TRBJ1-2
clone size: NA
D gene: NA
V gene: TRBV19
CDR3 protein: CASREQGYGYTF
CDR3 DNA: TGTGCCAGTAGGGAACAGGGATATGGCTACACCTTC

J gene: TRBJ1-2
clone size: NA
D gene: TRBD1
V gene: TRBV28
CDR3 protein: CASSSRDRGSYGYTF
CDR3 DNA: TGTGCCAGCAGTTCCCGGGACAGGGGCTCCTATGGCTACACCTTC

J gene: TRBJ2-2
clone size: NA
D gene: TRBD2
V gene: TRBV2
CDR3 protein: CASCSGKLTGELFF
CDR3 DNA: TGTGCCAGCTGTAGCGGGAAGTTAACCGGGGAGCTGTTTTTT

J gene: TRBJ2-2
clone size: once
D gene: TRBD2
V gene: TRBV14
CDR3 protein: CASSLLAGANTGELFF
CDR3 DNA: TGTGCCAGCAGCCTCCTAGCGGGTGCGAACACCGGGGAGCTGTTTTTT

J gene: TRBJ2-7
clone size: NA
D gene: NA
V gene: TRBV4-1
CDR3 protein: CASSPGQTPSYEQYF
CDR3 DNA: TGCGCCAGCAGCCCCGGACAGACCCCTTCCTACGAGCAGTACTTC

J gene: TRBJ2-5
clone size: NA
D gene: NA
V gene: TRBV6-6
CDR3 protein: CASKGSGETQYF
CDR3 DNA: TGTGCCAGCAAGGGGAGCGGGGAGACCCAGTACTTC

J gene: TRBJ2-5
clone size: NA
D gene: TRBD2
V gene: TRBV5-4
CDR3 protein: CASSFLGGSGGETQYF
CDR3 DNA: TGTGCCAGCAGCTTCCTTGGCGGGAGCGGTGGTGAGACCCAGTACTTC

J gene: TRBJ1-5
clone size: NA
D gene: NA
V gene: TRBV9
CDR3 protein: CASSAAGNQPQHF
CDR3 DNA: TGTGCCAGCAGTGCGGCCGGGAATCAGCCCCAGCATTTT

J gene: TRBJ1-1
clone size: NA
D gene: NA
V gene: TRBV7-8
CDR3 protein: CASSLRGGLNTEAFF
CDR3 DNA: TGTGCCAGCAGCCTTAGGGGGGGTTTGAACACTGAAGCTTTCTTT

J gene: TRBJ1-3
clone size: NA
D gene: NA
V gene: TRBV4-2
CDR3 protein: CASSQERTRWAEGRNTIYF
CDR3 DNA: TGTGCCAGCAGCCAAGAGAGGACCCGTTGGGCGGAGGGCCGGAACACCATATATTTT

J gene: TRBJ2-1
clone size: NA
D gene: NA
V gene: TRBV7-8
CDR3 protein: CASSYLNRAYSSYNEQFF
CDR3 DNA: TGTGCCAGCAGCTACCTAAACAGGGCGTATAGCTCCTACAATGAGCAGTTCTTC

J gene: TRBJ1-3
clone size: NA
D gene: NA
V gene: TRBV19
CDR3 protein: CASSISGSSGNTIYF
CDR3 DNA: TGTGCCAGTAGTATTTCAGGTTCCTCGGGAAACACCATATATTTT

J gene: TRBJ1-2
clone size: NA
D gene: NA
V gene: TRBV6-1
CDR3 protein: CASSEAGRLYGYTF
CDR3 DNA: TGTGCCAGCAGTGAAGCTGGCAGGCTCTATGGCTACACCTTC

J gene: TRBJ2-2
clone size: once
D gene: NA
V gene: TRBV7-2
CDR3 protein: CASSSQAEQRTGELFF
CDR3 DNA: TGTGCCAGCAGCTCTCAAGCGGAGCAGAGGACCGGGGAGCTGTTTTTT

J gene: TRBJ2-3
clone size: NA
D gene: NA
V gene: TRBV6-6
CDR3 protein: CASSTGTRGSTDTQYF
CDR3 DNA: TGTGCCAGCAGTACCGGGACCAGGGGAAGCACAGATACGCAGTATTTT

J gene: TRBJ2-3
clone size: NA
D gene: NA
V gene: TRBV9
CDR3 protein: CASSDGGGPDTQYF
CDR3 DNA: TGTGCCAGCAGCGATGGGGGGGGGCCAGATACGCAGTATTTT

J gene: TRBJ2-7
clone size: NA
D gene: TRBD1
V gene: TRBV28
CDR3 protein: CASSPSTGGYEQYF
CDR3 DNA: TGTGCCAGCAGTCCTTCGACAGGGGGCTACGAGCAGTACTTC

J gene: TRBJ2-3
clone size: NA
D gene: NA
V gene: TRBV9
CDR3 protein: CASSVGRRGSTDTQYF
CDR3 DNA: TGTGCCAGCAGCGTAGGTCGCAGGGGAAGCACAGATACGCAGTATTTT

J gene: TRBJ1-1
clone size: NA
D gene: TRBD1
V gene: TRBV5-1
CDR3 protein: CASSGTAQNTEAFF
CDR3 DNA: TGCGCCAGCAGCGGGACAGCTCAGAACACTGAAGCTTTCTTT

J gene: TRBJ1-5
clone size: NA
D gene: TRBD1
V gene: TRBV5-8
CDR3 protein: CASRSIDRVYQPQHF
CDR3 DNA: TGTGCCAGCCGATCTATCGACAGGGTGTACCAGCCCCAGCATTTT

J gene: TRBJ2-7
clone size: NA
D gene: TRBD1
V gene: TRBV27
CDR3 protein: CASIPKGGTGAYEQYF
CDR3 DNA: TGTGCCAGCATTCCCAAGGGAGGGACAGGGGCCTACGAGCAGTACTTC

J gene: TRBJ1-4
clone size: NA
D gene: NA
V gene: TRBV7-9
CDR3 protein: CASSPKGGDANEKLFF
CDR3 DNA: TGTGCCAGCAGCCCCAAAGGGGGGGATGCTAATGAAAAACTGTTTTTT

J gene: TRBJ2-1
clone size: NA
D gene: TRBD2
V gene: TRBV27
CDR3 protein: CASSLREGAYNEQFF
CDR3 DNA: TGTGCCAGCAGTTTGCGGGAGGGAGCCTACAATGAGCAGTTCTTC